The 29 T cell receptor beta chains listed next were all sequenced from one sample in a study of cytomegalovirus exposure and HLA in healthy donors. The PCR ran on 60 Vbeta and 13 Jbeta primers. Profiling relied on immunoSEQ multiplex PCR, and the TCRdb table lists in-frame clones only, not all of them. The table has about 160,000 clones, around four fifths seen once. Sequenced material: PBMCs. The source is a male donor in good health and CMV-seronegative.

CDR3 sequence (DNA): TGTGCCAGCATCGCTAGCGGGGAAGAGACCCAGTACTTC. It yields the protein CASIASGEETQYF. The rearrangement links TRBV19 to TRBJ2-5, with 9 bases that match TRBD2. After removal of 9 bases from V and 3 bases from J, the junction contained 5 bases not matched to a gene. This CDR3 is 13 amino acids long. Germline lookup yields CDR1 LNHDA and CDR2 SQIVND (reference sequence).

The chain uses TRBV7-2 and TRBJ2-7; D perhaps matches TRBD2 (6 bases). Trimming took off 5 bases at V and 3 bases at J, with 11 bases between the two ends. The CDR3 loop spans 13 amino acids. CDR1 is SGHTA, CDR2 FQGNSA, per germline. The CDR3 is CASSLRRDYEQYF. The CDR3, as DNA: TGTGCCAGCAGCCTCAGGAGGGACTACGAGCAGTACTTC.

The chain combines TRBV19 with TRBJ2-3; 7 bases are shared with TRBD2. This CDR3 comprises 18 residues. In germline, CDR1 is LNHDA, CDR2 SQIVND (reference sequence). Trimming at V came to 8 bases and at J to 1 base, leaving 18 bases not matched to a gene. Written as DNA, the CDR3 is TGTGCCAGTCGCGGGGCGGCTAGCGGCGGTCCCGGCACAGATACGCAGTATTTT. Translating it yields CASRGAASGGPGTDTQYF.

The chain has TRBV5-1 and TRBJ2-1; D is possibly TRBD2 (6 bases). Germline CDR1 SGHRS, CDR2 YFSETQ. Trimming shortened V by 0 bases and J by 3 bases, and 10 bases separated the two germline ends. This CDR3 contains 15 residues. DNA of the CDR3: TGCGCCAGCAGCTTGGGGCGGGACCTCTACAATGAGCAGTTCTTC. This encodes CASSLGRDLYNEQFF.

The chain links TRBV19 to TRBJ1-2; D remains ambiguous. This CDR3 is built from 13 residues. V lost 1 base to trimming and J lost 8 bases, with 11 bases between them. CDR1 and CDR2 from the germline V gene are LNHDA and SQIVND (reference sequence). CDR3 loop: CASSIGWARGYTF. CDR3 DNA sequence: TGTGCCAGTAGTATAGGGTGGGCTCGAGGCTACACCTTC.

V gene TRBV18 combines with J gene TRBJ2-2; 8 bases fit TRBD2. This CDR3 contains 16 residues. V gave up 0 bases and J gave up 1 base; unmatched junction bases: 1. Germline CDR1 is KGHSH and CDR2 is LQKENI. CDR3 coding DNA: TGTGCCAGCTCACCACCGAGCGGGGGGAACACCGGGGAGCTGTTTTTT. The encoded protein is CASSPPSGGNTGELFF.

This sequence joins TRBV4-1 and TRBJ2-3; 9 nucleotides match TRBD2. CDR1 and CDR2 from the germline V gene are MGHRA and YSYEKL. CDR3 size: 18 residues. V was clipped by 0 bases and J by 0 bases; unmatched bases: 7. The CDR3 DNA sequence: TGCGCCAGCAGCCAAGATCCGGCTAGCGGGGTTAGCACAGATACGCAGTATTTT. Amino acid sequence: CASSQDPASGVSTDTQYF.

The chain couples TRBV6-1 to TRBJ2-7; possibly TRBD2 for D (6 bases). The V and J ends lost 4 bases and 2 bases respectively, with 15 bases between them. The CDR3 sequence is 15 residues long. From germline, CDR1 is MNHNS and CDR2 SASEGT. The DNA of the CDR3 is TGTGCCAGCAGTGTCCGGGGGTCGGCTACCTACGAGCAGTACTTC. Residues: CASSVRGSATYEQYF.

This clone was seen more than once but under ten times. The V gene is TRBV5-4, the J gene TRBJ2-7; 11 nucleotides agree with TRBD2. Germline values: CDR1 SGHNT, CDR2 YYREEE (reference sequence). CDR3 length: 15 residues. Trimming at V came to 4 bases and at J to 6 bases, leaving 9 bases not matched to a gene. Here the CDR3 reads CASSSTSGRLGEQYF. As DNA, the CDR3 is TGTGCCAGCAGCAGCACTAGCGGGAGACTAGGCGAGCAGTACTTC.

The gene calls are TRBV7-2 and TRBJ1-5; tentatively, D is TRBD1 (5 bases). The germline CDR1 and CDR2 sequences are SGHTA and FQGNSA. Deletions cut 3 bases from V and 8 bases from J, with 17 bases between. The length of the CDR3 is 15 residues. The CDR3 region is CASSFQSGREEPQHF. The CDR3 DNA reads as TGTGCCAGCAGCTTCCAGTCGGGCAGGGAGGAGCCCCAGCATTTT.

V usage is TRBV7-6 and J usage is TRBJ1-1; D perhaps matches TRBD1 (6 bases). V lost 1 base, J lost 4 bases, and 10 bases lay in between. Germline CDR1 SGHVS, CDR2 FNYEAQ. This CDR3 has 14 amino acids. The CDR3 DNA reads as TGTGCCAGCAGCTTAGATTCAGGGGCCACTGAAGCTTTCTTT. It translates to CASSLDSGATEAFF.

This chain uses TRBV7-6 with TRBJ1-6; D gene uncertain. Germline loops: CDR1 SGHVS, CDR2 FNYEAQ. The CDR3 covers 16 residues. V lost 3 bases and J 3 bases, leaving 12 bases between the germline ends. The CDR3: CASSLAAVIYNSPLHF. CDR3 coding DNA: TGTGCCAGCAGCTTGGCCGCGGTTATCTATAATTCACCCCTCCACTTT.

Notes on this clone: Other DNA sequences in the sample encode the same CDR3. The chain couples TRBV7-9 to TRBJ1-2; D is undetermined. Germline assignment: CDR1 SEHNR and CDR2 FQNEAQ (reference sequence). The CDR3 contains 12 residues. Trimming pared 1 base from V and 4 bases from J, leaving 4 bases between. CDR3: CASSLDSYGYTF. The CDR3 nucleotides are TGTGCCAGCAGCTTAGACAGCTATGGCTACACCTTC.

This sequence joins TRBV7-9 and TRBJ2-1, with 7 bases identical to TRBD1. The germline V gene has CDR1 SEHNR and CDR2 FQNEAQ (reference sequence). The V segment lost 5 bases and the J segment 5 bases; nucleotides outside the gene matches: 6. The CDR3 is 14 residues long. The CDR3 DNA reads as TGTGCCAGCAGCGACAGGGTGGGAAACAATGAGCAGTTCTTC. As protein: CASSDRVGNNEQFF.

This sequence joins TRBV6-6 and TRBJ1-2, with D hard to call. The CDR3 is 15 residues long. The germline V gene encodes CDR1 MNHNY and CDR2 SVGAGI (reference sequence). V was clipped by 6 bases and J by 6 bases, with 20 bases between them. CDR3 nucleotides: TGTGCCAGCAGCCTTTTCCTGGGAGGTGGGAATGGCTACACCTTC. Translation: CASSLFLGGGNGYTF.

The chain couples TRBV6-1 to TRBJ1-5; TRBD1 might be the D (6 bases). Trimming cost V 7 bases and J 1 base, with 14 bases left between them. CDR3 size: 15 residues. Germline-derived CDR1 and CDR2 are MNHNS and SASEGT. CDR3 bases: TGTGCCAGCACCGCTTCCAGGGGAAGCAATCAGCCCCAGCATTTT. Its translation is CASTASRGSNQPQHF.

This chain uses TRBV7-2 with TRBJ2-7; 12 nucleotides line up with TRBD2. The CDR3 sequence is 15 residues long. Trimming cost V 5 bases and J 4 bases; bases outside gene matches: 6. CDR1 is SGHTA and CDR2 is FQGNSA in the germline V gene. The CDR3 coding sequence is TGTGCCAGCAGCATCCTAGCGGGAGGGAAGTACGAGCAGTACTTC. Protein: CASSILAGGKYEQYF.

Of note for this clone: The junction differs from germline at one of its ends, possibly a read error. The sample has other DNA sequences that encode this CDR3 too. This chain connects TRBV10-3 to TRBJ2-1; tentative D call: TRBD2 (5 bases). Germline V CDR1 and CDR2: ENHRY, SYGVKD. The CDR3 runs 13 residues. CDR3: CATQEVSYNEQFF. The CDR3 bases are TGCGCCACTCAGGAGGTGTCCTACAATGAGCAGTTCTTC.

The chain is built from TRBV21-1 and TRBJ2-3; the table assigns TRBD1, which was not confirmed against the DNA. TRBV21-1 constitutes a pseudogene. This CDR3 spans 15 amino acids. CDR3 bases: TGTGCCAGCACCTACAGGGTGGTGGGCACAGATACGCAGTATTTT. It is translated as CASTYRVVGTDTQYF.

The chain is built from TRBV7-2 and TRBJ2-5; D is perhaps TRBD2 (5 bases). The V gene's germline CDR1 is SGHTA and CDR2 FQGNSA. V lost 2 bases to trimming and J lost 5 bases, with 18 bases between them. The CDR3 runs to 16 residues. This CDR3 is CASSLSPGSKRETQYF. CDR3 DNA: TGTGCCAGCAGCTTATCCCCCGGGTCCAAGCGGGAGACCCAGTACTTC.

This chain uses TRBV7-9 with TRBJ1-5; 8 bases align to TRBD1. V lost 4 bases to trimming and J lost 4 bases; unmatched junction nucleotides: 6. Germline-derived CDR1 and CDR2 are SEHNR and FQNEAQ (reference sequence). This CDR3 comprises 15 residues. The CDR3 DNA sequence: TGTGCCAGCAGCTCCGGGACAGGCGAAAATCAGCCCCAGCATTTT. This sequence encodes CASSSGTGENQPQHF.

The chain combines TRBV6-6 with TRBJ1-5, with TRBD1 matching over 7 bases. In germline, CDR1 is MNHNY, CDR2 SVGAGI (reference sequence). This CDR3 is 15 amino acids long. The ends lost 5 bases at V and 0 bases at J; junction bases unmatched: 4. The CDR3 loop reads CASSRDSYSNQPQHF. CDR3 sequence (DNA): TGTGCCAGCAGTCGGGACAGCTATAGCAATCAGCCCCAGCATTTT.

The chain couples TRBV10-3 to TRBJ2-5; 8 bases line up with TRBD1. The CDR3 contains 14 residues. Trimming took 8 bases from V and 2 from J; bases not matched to a gene: 7. The germline CDR1 and CDR2 sequences are ENHRY and SYGVKD. This CDR3 is CAIGRTGNQETQYF. The CDR3 nucleotides are TGTGCCATCGGGAGGACAGGGAATCAAGAGACCCAGTACTTC.

This clone was counted between two and nine times. The genes are TRBV5-1 and TRBJ2-7; 10 positions match TRBD2. Germline V gives CDR1 SGHRS, CDR2 YFSETQ. The CDR3 spans 16 residues. The trim removed 0 bases at V and 3 bases at J, leaving 6 bases unmatched. The CDR3 DNA reads as TGCGCCAGCAGCTTGGCCAGTAGCGGGGGGAACTACGAGCAGTACTTC. This sequence encodes CASSLASSGGNYEQYF.

This clone has more than one count but fewer than ten. This sequence joins TRBV28 and TRBJ1-5; D remains unclear. CDR1 and CDR2 from the germline V gene are MDHEN and SYDVKM. CDR3 length: 14 amino acids. Trimming removed 2 bases at V and 0 bases at J, with 5 bases between. In DNA, the CDR3 is TGTGCCAGCAGTTTAGGCCCTAGCAATCAGCCCCAGCATTTT. Translated, it gives CASSLGPSNQPQHF.

The CDR3: CASNIRGQGIREQYF. In DNA form, the CDR3 reads TGTGCCAGCAACATCAGGGGACAGGGGATACGCGAGCAGTACTTC. The gene calls are TRBV28 and TRBJ2-5; 10 bases are shared with TRBD1. TRBJ2-7 explains the end of the DNA better; the J call may be wrong. Germline assignment: CDR1 MDHEN and CDR2 SYDVKM. CDR3 length: 15 amino acids.

V is TRBV4-2 and J is TRBJ1-2; no clear D. The germline CDR1 and CDR2 sequences are LGHNA and YNFKEQ. The CDR3 covers 16 residues. Deletions cut 0 bases from V and 2 bases from J, with 13 bases between. CDR3 in amino acids: CASSQDKFTGNYGYTF. CDR3 nucleotide sequence: TGTGCCAGCAGCCAAGATAAATTTACGGGGAACTATGGCTACACCTTC.

V and J are TRBV28 and TRBJ2-6, with D unclear. V was pared by 7 bases and J by 4 bases, with 8 bases between. The CDR3 runs 13 residues. Germline lookup yields CDR1 MDHEN and CDR2 SYDVKM. The CDR3 loop reads CASTSGGANVLTF. Here the CDR3 DNA reads TGTGCCAGCACCTCCGGGGGGGCCAACGTCCTGACTTTC.

The CDR3 spells CASSDQGLDTDTQYF. CDR3 nucleotides: TGTGCCAGCAGTGATCAGGGACTAGACACAGATACGCAGTATTTT. The chain joins TRBV6-1 to TRBJ2-3; TRBD2 matches at 8 bases. The germline V gene encodes CDR1 MNHNS and CDR2 SASEGT. With V trimmed by 3 bases and J by 2 bases, 4 bases remained unmatched. The CDR3 has 15 residues.